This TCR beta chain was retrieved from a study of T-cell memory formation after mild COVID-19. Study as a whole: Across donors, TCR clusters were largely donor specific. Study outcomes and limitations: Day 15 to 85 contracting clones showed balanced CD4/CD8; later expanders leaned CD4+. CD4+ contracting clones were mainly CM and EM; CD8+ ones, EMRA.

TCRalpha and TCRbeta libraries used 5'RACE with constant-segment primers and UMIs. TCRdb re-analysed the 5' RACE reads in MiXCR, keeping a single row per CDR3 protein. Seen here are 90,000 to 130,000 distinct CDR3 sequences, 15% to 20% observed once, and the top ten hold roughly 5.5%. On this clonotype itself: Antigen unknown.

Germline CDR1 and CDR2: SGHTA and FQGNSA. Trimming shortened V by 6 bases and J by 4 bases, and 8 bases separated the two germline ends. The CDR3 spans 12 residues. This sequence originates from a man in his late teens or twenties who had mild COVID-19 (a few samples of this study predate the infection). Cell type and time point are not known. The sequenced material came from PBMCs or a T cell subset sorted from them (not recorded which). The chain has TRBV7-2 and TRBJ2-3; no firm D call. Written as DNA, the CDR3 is TGTGCCAGCAGGATCCAGGCAGATACGCAGTATTTT. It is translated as CASRIQADTQYF.